These 3 T cell receptor beta chains came from one sample sequenced in a study of blood T cell repertoires in COVID-19. Clones were read by immunoSEQ multiplex PCR, and TCRdb kept only the in-frame ones, dropping some. The sample consists of fewer than 500,000 clones, approximately 90% of them appearing once. Sequences were obtained from PBMCs or T cells enriched from blood (not recorded which). These receptor sequences come from a woman younger than 45 with acute COVID-19.

The chain recombines TRBV7-9 with TRBJ1-4, with a possible D match to TRBD1 (6 bases). The CDR3 contains 15 residues. Germline V gene lookup returns CDR1 SEHNR and CDR2 FQNEAQ (reference sequence). V was pared by 2 bases and J by 2 bases, with 9 bases between. For the CDR3, the DNA is TGTGCCAGCAGCTTAACAGGGTACACTAATGAAAAACTGTTTTTT. Translation gives CASSLTGYTNEKLFF.

The rearrangement links TRBV5-1 to TRBJ1-4, with a weak D call TRBD1 (5 bases). Trimming cost V 7 bases and J 6 bases, with 10 bases left between them. CDR3 length: 12 amino acids. Germline-derived CDR1 and CDR2 are SGHRS and YFSETQ. CDR3 bases: TGCGCCAGCGAAGGGGCGGATGAAAAACTGTTTTTT. It yields the protein CASEGADEKLFF.

The chain carries TRBV29-1 and TRBJ1-2; TRBD1 matches at 8 bases. J was trimmed by 4 bases and V by 6 bases; bases with no gene match: 10. Germline CDR1 reads SQVTM; CDR2 reads ANQGSEA. This CDR3 spans 14 amino acids. CDR3 sequence (DNA): TGCAGCGTCCCGAACGGACAGGGTGGCTATGGCTACACCTTC. The encoded protein is CSVPNGQGGYGYTF. The full variable domain, completed using reference TRBV29-1 and TRBJ1-2, is SAVISQKPSRDICQRGTSLTIQCQVDSQVTMMFWYRQQPGQSLTLIATANQGSEATYESGFVIDKFPISRPNLTFSTLTVSNMSPEDSSIYLCSVPNGQGGYGYTFGSGTRLTVV.